This T cell receptor beta chain was sequenced for a study of Graves' ophthalmopathy and Graves' hyperthyroidism. Study outcomes and limitations: Discrimination between ophthalmopathy and stable hyperthyroidism by a 13-signature model showed about 88% sensitivity and less than 84% specificity.

The germline V gene has CDR1 DFQATT and CDR2 SNEGSKA (reference sequence). V lost 6 bases and J 3 bases, leaving 17 bases between the germline ends. The length of the CDR3 is 14 residues. Amplified material comprised TCR beta CDR3 regions derived from RNA transcripts. Second-round multiplex PCR came after a first-round RT-PCR that employed HTBI primers. TCRdb processed the multiplex PCR reads anew with MiXCR; each CDR3 protein has one entry. The sample includes hundreds of thousands of distinct CDR3 sequences, approximately 21% of them seen just once. Notes on this clonotype: Its target is unknown.

The TCR was taken from a woman aged 45-65 years with Graves' ophthalmopathy. The sequenced material came from peripheral blood. V usage is TRBV20-1 and J usage is TRBJ1-1; weak D call: TRBD1 (5 bases). The CDR3 region is CSAQGPTRDTEAFF. CDR3 nucleotides: TGCAGTGCCCAGGGACCTACCCGTGACACTGAAGCTTTCTTT.